This is a list of T cell receptor beta chains from one sample in a study of blood T cell repertoires in COVID-19. Generated by immunoSEQ multiplex PCR, the TCRdb table keeps only in-frame clones and is missing some. This sample carries more than 200,000 clones, approximately 86% of them seen once, and the ten largest clones take approximately 2%. The specimen was peripheral blood. The receptors were sampled from a man between 25 and 39 years old with active or convalescent COVID-19. Both conserved end residues are part of each CDR3. The D gene is left open where the match is weak. A clone size is listed for some rows: how often the clone was seen (once, few, many), or a class if it is expanded.

J gene: TRBJ1-2
V gene: TRBV7-9
D gene: TRBD1
clone size: .
CDR3 protein: CASSISGQHYGYAF
CDR3 DNA: TGTGCCAGCAGCATTTCGGGACAGCACTATGGCTATGCCTTC

J gene: TRBJ2-7
V gene: TRBV9
D gene: .
clone size: .
CDR3 protein: CASSVVSVQDEQYF
CDR3 DNA: TGTGCCAGCAGCGTAGTTAGTGTGCAGGACGAGCAGTACTTC

J gene: TRBJ2-2
V gene: TRBV7-2
D gene: .
clone size: once
CDR3 protein: CASSLVSRGELFF
CDR3 DNA: TGTGCCAGCAGCTTGGTGTCTCGGGGGGAGCTGTTTTTT

J gene: TRBJ1-1
V gene: TRBV4-1
D gene: .
clone size: once
CDR3 protein: CASSHPGLATEAFF
CDR3 DNA: TGCGCCAGCAGCCACCCGGGACTGGCCACTGAAGCTTTCTTT

J gene: TRBJ1-4
V gene: TRBV7-9
D gene: .
clone size: .
CDR3 protein: CASSPSEKLFF
CDR3 DNA: TGTGCCAGCAGCCCGAGTGAAAAACTGTTTTTT

J gene: TRBJ2-7
V gene: TRBV2
D gene: .
clone size: once
CDR3 protein: CASSDRAYEQYF
CDR3 DNA: TGTGCCAGCAGTGACCGGGCCTACGAGCAGTACTTC

J gene: TRBJ2-7
V gene: TRBV4-3
D gene: .
clone size: .
CDR3 protein: CASSQSIVSRGEQYF
CDR3 DNA: TGCGCCAGCAGCCAGTCAATAGTGAGCCGTGGCGAGCAGTACTTC

J gene: TRBJ2-3
V gene: TRBV13
D gene: .
clone size: .
CDR3 protein: CASSTRTPNQAQYF
CDR3 DNA: TGTGCCAGCAGCACCCGGACTCCTAATCAGGCGCAGTATTTT

J gene: TRBJ1-5
V gene: TRBV6-5
D gene: .
clone size: .
CDR3 protein: CASRPRQALNQPQHF
CDR3 DNA: TGTGCCAGCAGACCTAGACAGGCCCTAAATCAGCCCCAGCATTTT

J gene: TRBJ2-3
V gene: TRBV6-2/TRBV6-3
D gene: TRBD2
clone size: once
CDR3 protein: CASSYSKGLDTDTQYF
CDR3 DNA: TGTGCCAGCAGTTACTCTAAAGGACTAGACACAGATACGCAGTATTTT

J gene: TRBJ2-7
V gene: TRBV6-5
D gene: TRBD2
clone size: .
CDR3 protein: CASSWGLAGENYEQYF
CDR3 DNA: TGTGCCAGCAGTTGGGGGCTAGCGGGGGAGAACTACGAGCAGTACTTC

J gene: TRBJ1-1
V gene: TRBV13
D gene: .
clone size: .
CDR3 protein: CASSTTHRGNTEAFF
CDR3 DNA: TGTGCCAGCAGCACCACGCACCGGGGGAACACTGAAGCTTTCTTT

J gene: TRBJ1-6
V gene: TRBV25-1
D gene: TRBD1
clone size: .
CDR3 protein: CASSETRDRDLHF
CDR3 DNA: TGTGCCAGCAGTGAAACCCGGGACAGGGACCTCCACTTT

J gene: TRBJ2-2
V gene: TRBV5-4
D gene: .
clone size: .
CDR3 protein: CASSLERGSYTGELFF
CDR3 DNA: TGTGCCAGCAGCTTGGAGCGAGGGTCGTACACCGGGGAGCTGTTTTTT

J gene: TRBJ1-5
V gene: TRBV9
D gene: .
clone size: .
CDR3 protein: CASSEGETIRPQHF
CDR3 DNA: TGTGCCAGCAGCGAGGGGGAGACAATTCGGCCCCAGCATTTT

J gene: TRBJ1-1
V gene: TRBV7-3
D gene: .
clone size: once
CDR3 protein: CASSVQGGITEAFF
CDR3 DNA: TGTGCCAGCAGCGTACAGGGTGGGATCACTGAAGCTTTCTTT

J gene: TRBJ2-7
V gene: TRBV7-2
D gene: .
clone size: once
CDR3 protein: CASSITSGQNYEQYF
CDR3 DNA: TGTGCCAGCAGCATTACTTCGGGACAAAACTACGAGCAGTACTTC

J gene: TRBJ2-5
V gene: TRBV18
D gene: TRBD2
clone size: .
CDR3 protein: CASSPPTSGGAVKTQYF
CDR3 DNA: TGTGCCAGCTCACCACCGACTAGCGGGGGGGCCGTGAAGACCCAGTACTTC